Listed below are T cell receptor beta chains from one sample, sequenced in a study of T-cell reconstitution after alpha-beta-depleted transplantation in children. TCRdb itself ran the PCR reads through MiXCR, one entry per CDR3 protein. The table lists more than 400,000 distinct CDR3 sequences, about 40% of them singletons. The starting material was PBMCs, obtained before TCRalphabeta/CD19-depleted stem cell transplant. The receptors shown here come from a girl aged 2 to 9 with aplastic anemia, due to receive a stem cell transplant. Each CDR3 is given with its conserved first and last residue. Fields, in order: D gene, V gene, J gene, clone size, CDR3 protein, CDR3 DNA. The D gene is left open where the match is weak. Expanded clones are given a class, and other clones once, few, many or no size at all.

D: .; V: TRBV20-1; J: TRBJ2-7; size: .; CDR3: CSATPRQLYEQYF; DNA: TGCAGTGCTACACCGAGGCAGCTCTACGAGCAGTACTTC
D: .; V: TRBV20-1; J: TRBJ2-7; size: many; CDR3: CSADRDPDYEQYF; DNA: TGCAGTGCCGACCGGGACCCTGACTACGAGCAGTACTTC
D: TRBD2; V: TRBV20-1; J: TRBJ2-7; size: few; CDR3: CSARGGASGLYEQYF; DNA: TGCAGTGCTAGAGGAGGGGCTAGCGGCCTCTACGAGCAGTACTTC
D: .; V: TRBV12-3/TRBV12-4; J: TRBJ2-1; size: many; CDR3: CASSFWRDYNEQFF; DNA: TGTGCCAGCAGTTTTTGGCGGGACTACAATGAGCAGTTCTTC
D: TRBD1; V: TRBV6-5; J: TRBJ2-3; size: .; CDR3: CASRLDRVPTDTQYF; DNA: TGTGCCAGCAGACTCGACAGGGTTCCCACAGATACGCAGTATTTT
D: TRBD2; V: TRBV20-1; J: TRBJ2-1; size: .; CDR3: CSARTSGGPSYNEQFF; DNA: TGCAGTGCTAGGACTAGCGGGGGGCCCTCCTACAATGAGCAGTTCTTC
D: .; V: TRBV28; J: TRBJ2-4; size: .; CDR3: CASSFQGNVWENIQYF; DNA: TGTGCCAGCAGTTTTCAAGGGAATGTTTGGGAAAACATTCAGTACTTC
D: .; V: TRBV4-2; J: TRBJ1-1; size: many; CDR3: CASSQDEQVTEAFF; DNA: TGTGCCAGCAGCCAAGATGAACAGGTGACTGAAGCTTTCTTT
D: .; V: TRBV12-3/TRBV12-4; J: TRBJ2-5; size: .; CDR3: CASSLGYLQETQYF; DNA: TGTGCCAGCAGTTTAGGGTACCTCCAAGAGACCCAGTACTTC
D: .; V: TRBV7-2; J: TRBJ2-3; size: .; CDR3: CASSLLAIVTDTQYF; DNA: TGTGCCAGCAGCTTACTAGCTATCGTCACAGATACGCAGTATTTT
D: .; V: TRBV4-2; J: TRBJ1-5; size: .; CDR3: CASSQDRGGREPQHF; DNA: TGTGCCAGCAGCCAAGATCGGGGGGGCAGGGAGCCCCAGCATTTT
D: .; V: TRBV20-1; J: TRBJ1-5; size: .; CDR3: CSASRYRLSNQPQHF; DNA: TGCAGTGCTAGCCGCTACAGGCTGAGCAATCAGCCCCAGCATTTT
D: .; V: TRBV20-1; J: TRBJ1-5; size: few; CDR3: CSARDLGASNQPQHF; DNA: TGCAGTGCTAGAGATCTGGGTGCGAGCAATCAGCCCCAGCATTTT
D: TRBD1; V: TRBV29-1; J: TRBJ2-2; size: .; CDR3: CSVEIYRGRYTGELFF; DNA: TGCAGCGTTGAGATCTACAGGGGGCGATACACCGGGGAGCTGTTTTTT
D: .; V: TRBV5-6; J: TRBJ1-5; size: .; CDR3: CPSSLGVSPQHF; DNA: TGTCCCAGCAGCTTGGGAGTTTCGCCCCAGCATTTT
D: TRBD1; V: TRBV7-2; J: TRBJ2-3; size: once; CDR3: CASSLSRTGDTDTQYF; DNA: TGTGCCAGCAGCCTTTCACGGACAGGGGATACAGATACGCAGTATTTT
D: TRBD1; V: TRBV18; J: TRBJ1-3; size: few; CDR3: CASSPEGGFGNTIYF; DNA: TGTGCCAGCTCACCGGAAGGGGGCTTTGGAAACACCATATATTTT